This TCR beta chain emerged from a study of early T cells in non-severe SARS-CoV-2 infection (TCRdb year 2021). The study in broad terms: Because TCR sequencing was done on bulk RNA from unsorted whole blood, the alpha and beta chains could not be paired. The paper as a whole reports these results and caveats: VDJdb matching was skewed toward anti-spike CD8 responses, so virus-specific expansions were likely underestimated and private and CD4 specificities were missed.

Library preparation was by 5' RACE. The sample was run on a NextSeq 500. In the TCR library protocol, unique molecular identifiers were attached to individual cDNA molecules to correct for PCR bias and sequencing error. Both TCR alpha and beta chains were sequenced, and tight co-correlation was observed between alpha and beta sequence abundances in each sample. Processing in the source paper ran as follows. Decombinator V4 was used to annotate the V gene, J gene and CDR3 of the TCR sequences. Expanded TCRs were defined as changing significantly between any two time points under a Poisson model with p below 0.0001. Abundances of TCRs were expressed as counts per million after normalisation to the total number of TCRs sequenced in each sample. A search of VDJdb, accessed on 1 November 2021, was run for TCRs annotated to CMV, EBV and SARS-CoV-2, with TCRs annotated for multiple antigens excluded. TCRdb passed the public sequencing reads through fastp at Q25 and MiXCR, retaining productive beta sequences. Rows with one shared CDR3 protein collapse into an entry with the most common genes and DNA. The V and J calls and clone size come from TCRdb's table, not from the authors' own analysis. This sample lists roughly 41,000 distinct CDR3 sequences; 5.8% were detected once. 25% to 30% of the sample is in the top ten clones.

The table lists this clonotype with many counts. Its specific antigen is unknown. Base qualities were left out, and no much larger clone turns up one base away. The study was a case-control design nested within a healthcare worker cohort in London, UK, with weekly nasopharyngeal swab PCR tests and blood sampling. Healthcare workers were enrolled in the week of the UK lockdown, from 23 to 31 March 2020, and were followed every week for up to roughly 16 weeks. The sample comprised whole blood. The receptor's source is an adult who was a healthcare worker with PCR-confirmed SARS-CoV-2 infection or an uninfected control (not recorded which).

The sequenced DNA is TGTGCCAGCAGTCCCCTTAGCGCTGGCTACAATGAGCAGTTCTTC. Translated, it reads CASSPLSAGYNEQFF. This sequence uses TRBV6-6 and TRBJ2-1; the D gene is perhaps TRBD2, from 5 matching bases. The germline V gene (reference sequence) yields MNHNY for CDR1 and SVGAGI for CDR2. The junction carries 14 bases between V and J, which are trimmed by 5 bases and 3 bases respectively. The CDR3 runs 15 amino acids, cysteine and phenylalanine included. The read is trimmed to its CDR3 DNA, 45 bases read in frame from base 1.